This record concerns one T cell receptor beta chain sequence. Its antigen remains unidentified. This sample was taken from a study of OX40 agonist ivuxolimab in advanced cancers. Points from the study as a whole: Expanded peripheral T cell antigen specificity was not determined.

Profiled with immunoSEQ multiplex PCR; TCRdb holds only in-frame clones, not every one. The repertoire holds fewer than 20,000 clones, with around 82% as singletons. Sequences were derived from CD4+ or CD8+ T cells sorted from blood, sampled in a trial of the OX40 agonist ivuxolimab. This TCR came from an adult with an advanced solid tumor such as melanoma, head and neck, liver or kidney cancer.

The CDR3 spells CASSLTPSGIATDTQYF. DNA of the CDR3: TGTGCCAGCAGCTTAACGCCTAGCGGGATCGCTACAGATACGCAGTATTTT. The V call is TRBV7-3, the J call TRBJ2-3; 9 positions agree with TRBD2. V was clipped by 0 bases and J by 3 bases; unmatched bases: 7. Looked up from germline, CDR1 is SGHTA and CDR2 is FQGTGA. The CDR3 covers 17 residues. Full variable domain (outside the CDR3, taken from reference TRBV7-3 and TRBJ2-3): GAGVSQTPSNKVTEKGKYVELRCDPISGHTALYWYRQSLGQGPEFLIYFQGTGAADDSGLPNDRFFAVRPEGSVSTLKIQRTERGDSAVYLCASSLTPSGIATDTQYFGPGTRLTVL.